What follows are 26 T cell receptor beta chains derived from one specimen sequenced in a study of OX40 agonist ivuxolimab in advanced cancers. Library construction relied on the immunoSEQ multiplex PCR assay. The source is immuneACCESS, and TCRdb retained only in-frame sequences with V and J called. Part of the clones is not carried over; for the studies checked, unresolved V genes explain less than half of this, and the remainder is unexplained. The sample table contains fewer than 20,000 clones; only one count was recorded for roughly 80% of them. The ten biggest clones cover 3.8% of the sample. Sequencing used CD4+ or CD8+ T cells sorted from blood, obtained in a trial of the OX40 agonist ivuxolimab. These receptors all come from an adult with an advanced solid tumor such as melanoma, head and neck, liver or kidney cancer.

This chain connects TRBV6-6 to TRBJ1-5; weak D call: TRBD1 (6 bases). The V end was cut by 10 bases, the J end by 10 bases, with 20 bases between. This CDR3 comprises 13 residues. Germline V gene lookup returns CDR1 MNHNY and CDR2 SVGAGI (reference sequence). CDR3 sequence reads: CATHRETISPQHF. CDR3 DNA sequence: TGTGCCACCCACAGGGAGACAATCAGCCCCCAGCATTTT.

The rearrangement links TRBV4-1 to TRBJ2-3, with D possibly TRBD1 on 5 matching bases. CDR3 length: 17 residues. From germline, CDR1 is MGHRA and CDR2 YSYEKL. Trimming removed 2 bases at V and 1 base at J, with 16 bases between. The CDR3: CASSQIGVSLGTDTQYF. The DNA of the CDR3 is TGCGCCAGCAGCCAAATAGGGGTCTCCCTGGGCACAGATACGCAGTATTTT.

The V call is TRBV7-9, the J call TRBJ1-2; D ambiguous. This CDR3 region has 14 residues. Germline CDR1 and CDR2: SEHNR and FQNEAQ (reference sequence). The ends were cut back, 5 bases at V and 4 bases at J, with 14 bases in the middle. In nucleotides, the CDR3 is TGTGCCAGCAGCGCATCCGTTCCCCTCTATGGCTACACCTTC. This encodes CASSASVPLYGYTF.

The gene calls are TRBV27 and TRBJ2-1, with a possible D match to TRBD2 (7 bases). Per germline, CDR1 MNHEY and CDR2 SMNVEV (reference sequence). The CDR3 totals 18 residues. V shed 5 bases and J shed 8 bases, with 28 bases lying between them. Here the CDR3 reads CASSPGGYASLAFDEQFF. The CDR3 DNA reads TGTGCCAGCAGTCCGGGGGGCTACGCGTCACTAGCGTTCGATGAGCAGTTCTTC.

V and J are TRBV28 and TRBJ2-7, with D possibly being TRBD1 (5 bases). The CDR3 is 14 amino acids. The germline V gene encodes CDR1 MDHEN and CDR2 SYDVKM. Trimming cost V 2 bases and J 2 bases, with 10 bases left between them. In nucleotides, the CDR3 is TGTGCCAGCAGTTTAAGACAGTCGACCTACGAGCAGTACTTC. As protein: CASSLRQSTYEQYF.

In its sample, this clone was seen once. The chain combines TRBV28 with TRBJ1-2; tentatively, D is TRBD1 (5 bases). The ends were cut back, 6 bases at V and 8 bases at J, with 13 bases in the middle. This CDR3 contains 12 residues. Germline loops: CDR1 MDHEN, CDR2 SYDVKM. The CDR3: CASSLYGAGYTF. The CDR3 DNA reads TGTGCCAGCAGCCTATATGGGGCGGGCTACACCTTC.

In its sample, this clone was seen a few times. The gene calls are TRBV11-2 and TRBJ2-5; D gene unclear. Trimming shortened V by 5 bases and J by 4 bases, and 11 bases separated the two germline ends. Looked up from germline, CDR1 is SGHAT and CDR2 is FQNNGV. There are 13 residues in the CDR3. The CDR3 region is CASSPGPGETQYF. CDR3 bases: TGTGCCAGCAGCCCAGGCCCCGGAGAGACCCAGTACTTC.

V usage is TRBV6-1 and J usage is TRBJ1-5; D unresolved. The CDR3 spans 14 residues. V lost 1 base to trimming and J lost 6 bases, with 10 bases between them. Germline CDR1 MNHNS, CDR2 SASEGT. CDR3 DNA sequence: TGTGCCAGCAGTGAAGAGGTAGGGTCTCAGCCCCAGCATTTT. Its protein is CASSEEVGSQPQHF.

The chain couples TRBV19 to TRBJ2-3, with 12 bases aligning to TRBD2. This CDR3 is built from 19 residues. Germline CDR1 is LNHDA and CDR2 is SQIVND (reference sequence). The junction had 17 bases not matched to a gene; V was cut back by 7 bases and J by 3 bases. The CDR3 loop reads CASTTKRTSGERATDTQYF. CDR3 sequence (DNA): TGTGCCAGTACCACGAAACGGACTAGCGGGGAGAGGGCAACAGATACGCAGTATTTT.

This chain uses TRBV12-5 with TRBJ1-2; D possibly corresponds to TRBD1 (6 bases). This CDR3 is 13 amino acids long. Trimming cost V 2 bases and J 7 bases, with 11 bases left between them. Germline CDR1 reads LGHNT; CDR2 reads FRNRAP. The CDR3 sequence: CASGLSGGGGYTF. The CDR3 DNA sequence: TGTGCTAGTGGTTTGTCCGGGGGCGGTGGCTACACCTTC.

The CDR3 protein is CASSPSQGVYEQYF. For the CDR3, the DNA is TGTGCCAGCTCACCCAGCCAGGGCGTCTACGAGCAGTACTTC. The chain employs TRBV18 and TRBJ2-7, with D possibly being TRBD1 (5 bases). Germline lookup yields CDR1 KGHSH and CDR2 LQKENI. V was pared by 3 bases and J by 3 bases, with 12 bases between. The CDR3 contains 14 residues. Based on the CDR3 plus reference TRBV18 and TRBJ2-7, the full variable domain is NAGVMQNPRHLVRRRGQEARLRCSPMKGHSHVYWYRQLPEEGLKFMVYLQKENIIDESGMPKERFSAEFPKEGPSILRIQQVVRGDSAAYFCASSPSQGVYEQYFGPGTRLTVT.

In this sample, this clone turned up a few times. The chain is built from TRBV19 and TRBJ1-2, with D unresolved. The V end was cut by 6 bases, the J end by 8 bases, with 22 bases between. The V gene's germline CDR1 is LNHDA and CDR2 SQIVND (reference sequence). CDR3 length equals 15 residues. As DNA, the CDR3 is TGTGCCAGTAGGCCCCCCGAAGAGTATCCAATAGGCTACACCTTC. Protein: CASRPPEEYPIGYTF.

The V gene is TRBV28, the J gene TRBJ2-7; 9 bases align to TRBD2. Germline V gene lookup returns CDR1 MDHEN and CDR2 SYDVKM. The CDR3 is 13 residues long. The V gene end was trimmed by 3 bases and the J gene end by 4 bases; junction bases not matched to a gene: 1. CDR3 loop: CASSFSGRYEQYF. CDR3 coding DNA: TGTGCCAGCAGTTTCAGCGGGAGGTACGAGCAGTACTTC. Looking up the rest from reference TRBV28 and TRBJ2-7 gives the full variable domain: DVKVTQSSRYLVKRTGEKVFLECVQDMDHENMFWYRQDPGLGLRLIYFSYDVKMKEKGDIPEGYSVSREKKERFSLILESASTNQTSMYLCASSFSGRYEQYFGPGTRLTVT.

V is TRBV18 and J is TRBJ1-1; D is possibly TRBD1 (5 bases). V dropped 6 bases and J dropped 7 bases, with 9 bases sitting between them. This CDR3 comprises 11 residues. The germline gives CDR1 KGHSH, CDR2 LQKENI. The CDR3 loop is CASSLGGEAFF. DNA of the CDR3: TGTGCCAGCTCCTTGGGGGGTGAAGCTTTCTTT.

V and J are TRBV15 and TRBJ1-1, with 8 bases matching TRBD1. This CDR3 is 16 amino acids long. V was pared by 0 bases and J by 3 bases, with 6 bases of the junction left unmatched. CDR1 and CDR2 from the germline V gene are LNHNV and YYDKDF (reference sequence). The chain's CDR3 is CATSREWTGIDTEAFF. CDR3 bases: TGTGCCACCAGCAGAGAGTGGACAGGGATCGACACTGAAGCTTTCTTT.

This clone appeared once. The chain links TRBV6-6 to TRBJ2-4; D unresolved. The V gene lost 6 bases and the J gene lost 0 bases, with 15 bases spanning the gap. This CDR3 is 16 amino acids long. Germline V gives CDR1 MNHNY, CDR2 SVGAGI (reference sequence). CDR3 region: CASSPGRALAKNIQYF. DNA for the CDR3: TGTGCCAGCAGCCCCGGAAGGGCCTTAGCCAAAAACATTCAGTACTTC.

The chain couples TRBV2 to TRBJ2-7; 7 positions match TRBD1. Losses at the gene ends were 2 bases for V and 6 bases for J; bases not matched to a gene: 10. CDR3 length: 15 residues. From germline, CDR1 is SNHLY and CDR2 FYNNEI. CDR3 protein: CASSESATGSGEQYF. The CDR3 coding sequence is TGTGCCAGCAGTGAATCAGCGACAGGGTCGGGCGAGCAGTACTTC.

The V gene is TRBV7-6, the J gene TRBJ2-1, with D perhaps assigned TRBD1 or TRBD2 (7 bases each). The CDR3 has 17 amino acids. Per the germline V gene, CDR1 is SGHVS and CDR2 is FNYEAQ. V dropped 1 base and J dropped 6 bases, with 19 bases sitting between them. The CDR3 sequence is CASSLGTPGQRGNEQFF. CDR3 coding DNA: TGTGCCAGCAGCTTAGGAACTCCGGGACAGCGGGGCAATGAGCAGTTCTTC. Full variable domain (rest looked up from reference TRBV7-6 and TRBJ2-1): GAGVSQSPRYKVTKRGQDVALRCDPISGHVSLYWYRQALGQGPEFLTYFNYEAQQDKSGLPNDRFSAERPEGSISTLTIQRTEQRDSAMYRCASSLGTPGQRGNEQFFGPGTRLTVL.

Turning to this clone: At one end, the junction sequence differs from germline, possibly due to a read error. The chain is built from TRBV5-1 and TRBJ1-2; TRBD1 matches 11 bases. The CDR3 runs 14 residues. CDR1 SGHRS and CDR2 YFSETQ come from the germline V gene. The CDR3 sequence: CASSGDRGFYGYTF. The CDR3 nucleotides read TGTGCCAGCAGCGGGGACAGGGGGTTCTATGGCTACACCTTC.

This chain links TRBV5-1 with TRBJ2-3; D uncertain. The V gene lost 5 bases and the J gene lost 0 bases, with 16 bases spanning the gap. The CDR3 is made up of 16 amino acids. The germline gives CDR1 SGHRS, CDR2 YFSETQ. In DNA, the CDR3 is TGCGCCAGCAGGCTTCCTAGGCGTGCTAGCACAGATACGCAGTATTTT. Its protein product is CASRLPRRASTDTQYF.

V usage is TRBV5-1 and J usage is TRBJ1-2, with 7 bases matching TRBD1. Germline V gives CDR1 SGHRS, CDR2 YFSETQ. The CDR3 runs to 15 residues. The V gene end was trimmed by 3 bases and the J gene end by 2 bases; junction bases not matched to a gene: 7. This CDR3 is CASSSWTGENYGYTF. DNA of the CDR3: TGCGCCAGCAGCTCCTGGACAGGAGAAAACTATGGCTACACCTTC.

The V and J genes are TRBV6-6 and TRBJ1-2, with TRBD1 identical over 8 bases. With V trimmed by 2 bases and J by 7 bases, 6 bases remained unmatched. The germline CDR1 and CDR2 sequences are MNHNY and SVGAGI (reference sequence). The CDR3 sequence is 14 residues long. The DNA of the CDR3 is TGTGCCAGCAGTTACGCGGCAGGGGGCGTTGGCTACACCTTC. Amino acids: CASSYAAGGVGYTF.

The rearrangement joins TRBV30 to TRBJ2-4; 9 bases line up with TRBD2. J was trimmed by 8 bases and V by 2 bases; bases with no gene match: 7. The germline gives CDR1 GTSNPN, CDR2 SVGIG (reference sequence). The CDR3 covers 14 residues. The CDR3 loop is CAWSTLAGGHIQYF. For the CDR3, the DNA is TGTGCCTGGAGTACCCTGGCGGGAGGGCACATTCAGTACTTC.

The J gene is TRBJ2-1, the V gene TRBV20-1; a weak D match, TRBD2 (6 bases). The CDR3 consists of 10 residues. From germline, CDR1 is DFQATT and CDR2 SNEGSKA (reference sequence). V was cut by 8 bases and J by 8 bases, with 10 bases left in between. CDR3 sequence: CSTGVDEQFF. As DNA, the CDR3 is TGCAGTACGGGGGTGGATGAGCAGTTCTTC.

This clone was seen a single time. The chain employs TRBV7-9 and TRBJ2-5, with 9 bases that match TRBD2. CDR3 length equals 16 residues. V lost 1 base and J lost 0; bases outside the gene matches: 3. CDR1 SEHNR and CDR2 FQNEAQ come from the germline V gene (reference sequence). The CDR3 nucleotides are TGTGCCAGCAGCTTAGTCAGCGGGGGGTACCAAGAGACCCAGTACTTC. Translation gives CASSLVSGGYQETQYF. Supplemented by reference TRBV7-9 and TRBJ2-5, the full variable domain reads DTGVSQNPRHKITKRGQNVTFRCDPISEHNRLYWYRQTLGQGPEFLTYFQNEAQLEKSRLLSDRFSAERPKGSFSTLEIQRTEQGDSAMYLCASSLVSGGYQETQYFGPGTRLLVL.

The gene calls are TRBV15 and TRBJ1-1; 9 bases are a match to TRBD1. This CDR3 is built from 15 residues. Germline assignment: CDR1 LNHNV and CDR2 YYDKDF (reference sequence). Trimming at V came to 4 bases and at J to 4 bases, leaving 7 bases not matched to a gene. This CDR3 is CATSTWDRASTEAFF. The CDR3 DNA reads as TGTGCCACCAGCACGTGGGACAGGGCGAGCACTGAAGCTTTCTTT.